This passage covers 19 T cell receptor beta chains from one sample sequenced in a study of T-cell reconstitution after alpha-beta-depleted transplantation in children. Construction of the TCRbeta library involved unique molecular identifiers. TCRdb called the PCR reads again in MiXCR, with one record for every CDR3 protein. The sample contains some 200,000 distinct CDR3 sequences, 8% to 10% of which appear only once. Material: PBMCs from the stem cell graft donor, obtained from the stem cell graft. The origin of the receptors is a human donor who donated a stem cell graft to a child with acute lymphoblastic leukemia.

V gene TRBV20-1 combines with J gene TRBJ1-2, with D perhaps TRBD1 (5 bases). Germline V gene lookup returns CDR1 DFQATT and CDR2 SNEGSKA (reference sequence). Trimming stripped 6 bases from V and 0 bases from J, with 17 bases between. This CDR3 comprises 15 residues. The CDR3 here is CSAPRGGAANYGYTF. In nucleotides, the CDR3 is TGCAGTGCCCCCAGAGGAGGGGCTGCTAACTATGGCTACACCTTC.

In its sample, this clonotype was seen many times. CDR3 DNA: TGTGTGGACAGGGCACACTGGCTTCTGGATGAGCCCCAGCATTTT. Protein product: CVDRAHWLLDEPQHF. V and J are TRBV21-1 and TRBJ1-5; whether TRBD1, the table's D call, matches the DNA was not checked. TRBV21-1 is recorded as a pseudogene. The CDR3 covers 15 residues.

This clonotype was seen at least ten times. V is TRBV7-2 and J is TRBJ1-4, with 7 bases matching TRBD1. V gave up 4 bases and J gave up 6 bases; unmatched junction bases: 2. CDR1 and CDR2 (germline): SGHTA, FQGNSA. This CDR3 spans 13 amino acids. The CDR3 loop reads CASSYDRDEKLFF. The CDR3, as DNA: TGTGCCAGCAGCTACGACAGGGATGAAAAACTGTTTTTT. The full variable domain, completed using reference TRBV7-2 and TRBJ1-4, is GAGVSQSPSNKVTEKGKDVELRCDPISGHTALYWYRQSLGQGLEFLIYFQGNSAPDKSGLPSDRFSAERTGGSVSTLTIQRTQQEDSAVYLCASSYDRDEKLFFGSGTQLSVL.

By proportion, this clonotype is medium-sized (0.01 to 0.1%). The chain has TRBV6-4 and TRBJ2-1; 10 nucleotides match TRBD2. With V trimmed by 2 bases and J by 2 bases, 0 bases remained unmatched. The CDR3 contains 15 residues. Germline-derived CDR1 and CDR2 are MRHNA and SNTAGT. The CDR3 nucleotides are TGTGCCAGCAGTGACAGCGGGGGGGCCTACAATGAGCAGTTCTTC. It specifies CASSDSGGAYNEQFF.

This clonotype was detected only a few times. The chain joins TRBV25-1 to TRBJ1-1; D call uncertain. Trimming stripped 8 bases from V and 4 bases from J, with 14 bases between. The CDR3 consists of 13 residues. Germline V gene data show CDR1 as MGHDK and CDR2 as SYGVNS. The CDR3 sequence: CASGGPIGTEAFF. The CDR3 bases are TGTGCCAGCGGAGGGCCGATAGGCACTGAAGCTTTCTTT. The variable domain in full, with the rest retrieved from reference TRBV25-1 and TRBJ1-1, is EADIYQTPRYLVIGTGKKITLECSQTMGHDKMYWYQQDPGMELHLIHYSYGVNSTEKGDLSSESTVSRIRTEHFPLTLESARPSHTSQYLCASGGPIGTEAFFGQGTRLTVV.

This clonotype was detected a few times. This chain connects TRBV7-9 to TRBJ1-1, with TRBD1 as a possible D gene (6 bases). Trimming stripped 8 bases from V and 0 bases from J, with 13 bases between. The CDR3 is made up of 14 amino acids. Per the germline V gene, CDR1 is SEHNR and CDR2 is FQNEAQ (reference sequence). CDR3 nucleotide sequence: TGTGCCAGCTGGGTGGGGACACTGAACACTGAAGCTTTCTTT. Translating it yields CASWVGTLNTEAFF.

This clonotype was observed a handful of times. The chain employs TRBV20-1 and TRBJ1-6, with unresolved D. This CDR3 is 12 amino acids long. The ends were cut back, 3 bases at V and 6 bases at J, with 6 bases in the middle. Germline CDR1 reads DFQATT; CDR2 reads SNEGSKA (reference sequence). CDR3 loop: CSARQPNSPLHF. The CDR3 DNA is TGCAGTGCTAGGCAGCCTAATTCACCCCTCCACTTT.

The DNA for the CDR3 is TGCGCCAGCACCGGACGGACAAACTCCTACAATGAGCAGTTCTTC. It specifies CASTGRTNSYNEQFF. V and J are TRBV10-2 and TRBJ2-1, with a possible D match to TRBD1 (5 bases). There are 15 residues in the CDR3. Trimming removed 7 bases from V and 0 bases from J, with 13 bases in between. The germline CDR1 and CDR2 sequences are WSHSY and SAAADI.

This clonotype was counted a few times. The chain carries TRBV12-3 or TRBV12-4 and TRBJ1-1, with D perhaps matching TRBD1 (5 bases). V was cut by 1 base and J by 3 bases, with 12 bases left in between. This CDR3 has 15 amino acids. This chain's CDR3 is CASSLVSGGDTEAFF. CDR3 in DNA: TGTGCCAGCAGTTTAGTATCGGGGGGTGACACTGAAGCTTTCTTT.

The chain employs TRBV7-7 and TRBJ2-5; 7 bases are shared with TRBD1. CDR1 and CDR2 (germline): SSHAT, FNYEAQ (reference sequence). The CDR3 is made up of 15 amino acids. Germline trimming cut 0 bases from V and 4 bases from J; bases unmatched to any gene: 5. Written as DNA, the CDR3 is TGTGCCAGCAGCTTAGCTCACAGGGGTTCAGAGACCCAGTACTTC. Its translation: CASSLAHRGSETQYF.

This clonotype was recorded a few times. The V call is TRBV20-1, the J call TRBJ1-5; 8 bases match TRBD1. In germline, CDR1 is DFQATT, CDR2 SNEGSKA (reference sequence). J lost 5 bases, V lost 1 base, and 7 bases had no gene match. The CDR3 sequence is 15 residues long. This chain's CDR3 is CSARVQGARDQPQHF. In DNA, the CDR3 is TGCAGTGCTAGAGTCCAGGGGGCGAGAGATCAGCCCCAGCATTTT.

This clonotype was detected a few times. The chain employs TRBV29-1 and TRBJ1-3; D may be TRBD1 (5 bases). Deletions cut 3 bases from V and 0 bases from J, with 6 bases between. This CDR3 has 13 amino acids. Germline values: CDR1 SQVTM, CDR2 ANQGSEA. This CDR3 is CSVETVSGNTIYF. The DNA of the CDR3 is TGCAGCGTTGAGACAGTCTCTGGAAACACCATATATTTT. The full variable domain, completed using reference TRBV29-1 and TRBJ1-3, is SAVISQKPSRDICQRGTSLTIQCQVDSQVTMMFWYRQQPGQSLTLIATANQGSEATYESGFVIDKFPISRPNLTFSTLTVSNMSPEDSSIYLCSVETVSGNTIYFGEGSWLTVV.

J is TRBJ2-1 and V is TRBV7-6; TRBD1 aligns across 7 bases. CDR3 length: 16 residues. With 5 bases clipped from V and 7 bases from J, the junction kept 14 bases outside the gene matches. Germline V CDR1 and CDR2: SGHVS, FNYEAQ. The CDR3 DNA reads TGTGCCAGCAGCCCGAGATCAGGGGGTGATAGGAATGAGCAGTTCTTC. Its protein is CASSPRSGGDRNEQFF.

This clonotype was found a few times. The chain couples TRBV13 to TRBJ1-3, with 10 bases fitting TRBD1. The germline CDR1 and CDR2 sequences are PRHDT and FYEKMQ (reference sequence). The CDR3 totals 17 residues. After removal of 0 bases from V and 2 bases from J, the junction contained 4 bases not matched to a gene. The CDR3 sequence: CASSLGVGQGAGNTIYF. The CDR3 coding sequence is TGTGCCAGCAGCTTAGGAGTAGGACAGGGGGCTGGAAACACCATATATTTT.

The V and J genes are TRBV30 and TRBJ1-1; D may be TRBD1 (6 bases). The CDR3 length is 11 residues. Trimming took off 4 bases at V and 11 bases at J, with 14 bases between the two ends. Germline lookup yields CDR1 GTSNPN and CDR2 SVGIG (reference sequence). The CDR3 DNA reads TGTGCCTGGATGTGGGGGCCCCGGGCTTTCTTT. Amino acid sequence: CAWMWGPRAFF.

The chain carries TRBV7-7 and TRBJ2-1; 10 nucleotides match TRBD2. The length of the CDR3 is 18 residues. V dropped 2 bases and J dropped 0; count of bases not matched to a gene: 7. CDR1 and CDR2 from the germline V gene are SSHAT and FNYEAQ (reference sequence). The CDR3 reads CASSLSLAGASSYNEQFF. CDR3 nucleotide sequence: TGTGCCAGCAGCTTAAGTCTAGCGGGGGCGAGCTCCTACAATGAGCAGTTCTTC. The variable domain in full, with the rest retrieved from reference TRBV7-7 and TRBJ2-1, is GAGVSQSPRYKVTKRGQDVTLRCDPISSHATLYWYQQALGQGPEFLTYFNYEAQPDKSGLPSDRFSAERPEGSISTLTIQRTEQRDSAMYRCASSLSLAGASSYNEQFFGPGTRLTVL.

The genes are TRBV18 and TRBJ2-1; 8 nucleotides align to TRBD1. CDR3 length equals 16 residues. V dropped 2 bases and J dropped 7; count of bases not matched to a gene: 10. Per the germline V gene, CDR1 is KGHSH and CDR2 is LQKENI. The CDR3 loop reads CASSPSGQVTGNEQFF. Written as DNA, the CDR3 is TGTGCCAGCTCACCATCGGGACAGGTCACCGGGAATGAGCAGTTCTTC.

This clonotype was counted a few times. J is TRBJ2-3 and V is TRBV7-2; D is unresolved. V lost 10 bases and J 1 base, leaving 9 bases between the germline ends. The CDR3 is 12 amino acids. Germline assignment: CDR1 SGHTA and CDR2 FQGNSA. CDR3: CANGPRTDTQYF. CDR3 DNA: TGTGCCAACGGGCCGCGCACAGATACGCAGTATTTT.

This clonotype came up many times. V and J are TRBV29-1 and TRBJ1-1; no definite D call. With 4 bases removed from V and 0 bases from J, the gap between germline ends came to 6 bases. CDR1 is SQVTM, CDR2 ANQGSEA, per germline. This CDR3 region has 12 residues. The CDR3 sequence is CSVGSMNTEAFF. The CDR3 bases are TGCAGCGTTGGAAGTATGAACACTGAAGCTTTCTTT.